This paragraph reports one T cell receptor (beta chain). These data are taken from a study of cytomegalovirus exposure and HLA in healthy donors. Across the whole study: The roughly 130 validation repertoires used the same platform as the 650 to 850 first-cohort repertoires (as reported by a later analysis).

The data were produced by immunoSEQ multiplex PCR, yet TCRdb's version contains in-frame clones alone and is incomplete. The data show roughly 250,000 clones, more than 75% seen once. This CDR3 spans 15 amino acids. Sequenced input: PBMCs. This receptor was taken from a woman between 25 and 40 years old in good health and CMV-seropositive. The chain uses TRBV21-1 and TRBJ2-4; TRBD1, the D gene given by the table, was not confirmed from the DNA. TRBV21-1 represents a pseudogene. CDR3 bases: TGTGCCAGCAGCGCGAACAGGGATCCCAAAAACATTCAGTACTTC. It specifies CASSANRDPKNIQYF.